This T cell receptor beta chain was captured in a study of OX40 agonist ivuxolimab in advanced cancers. Sequenced by immunoSEQ multiplex PCR; TCRdb stores in-frame clones only, minus some. The data show roughly 48,000 clones, with 83% seen just once and roughly 1.2% held by the top ten. V gave up 1 base and J gave up 1 base; unmatched junction bases: 6. The CDR3 loop spans 17 amino acids. Germline loops: CDR1 KGHSH, CDR2 LQKENI. This chain joins TRBV18 and TRBJ2-2; 7 bases fit TRBD1. The source was CD4+ or CD8+ T cells sorted from blood, collected in a trial of the OX40 agonist ivuxolimab. The receptor comes from an adult with an advanced solid tumor such as melanoma, head and neck, liver or kidney cancer. In DNA form, the CDR3 reads TGTGCCAGCTCACCACTCAGCGCAGGGGGGAACACCGGGGAGCTGTTTTTT. It yields the protein CASSPLSAGGNTGELFF. Full variable domain (remainder filled in from reference TRBV18 and TRBJ2-2): NAGVMQNPRHLVRRRGQEARLRCSPMKGHSHVYWYRQLPEEGLKFMVYLQKENIIDESGMPKERFSAEFPKEGPSILRIQQVVRGDSAAYFCASSPLSAGGNTGELFFGEGSRLTVL.